This entry lists 14 T cell receptor beta chains sequenced from one sample in a study of cytotoxic CD8 clonotypes in ibrutinib-treated CLL. Data came from immunoSEQ multiplex PCR; TCRdb stores just in-frame clones and leaves some out. The sample lists approximately 280,000 clones, less than 85% occurring once. Here the sequenced sample was PBMCs, taken at disease progression, from a patient treated with ibrutinib. These receptors came from a human donor with chronic lymphocytic leukemia.

The chain combines TRBV5-1 with TRBJ2-7, with D possibly being TRBD1 or TRBD2 (5 bases each). Germline CDR1 reads SGHRS; CDR2 reads YFSETQ. The CDR3 consists of 12 residues. Trimming removed 5 bases from V and 4 bases from J, with 10 bases in between. The CDR3 region has the DNA TGCGCCAGCAGAAGGGGAGAGTACGAGCAGTACTTC. This sequence encodes CASRRGEYEQYF. The full variable domain, in which reference TRBV5-1 and TRBJ2-7 provide the parts outside the CDR3, is KAGVTQTPRYLIKTRGQQVTLSCSPISGHRSVSWYQQTPGQGLQFLFEYFSETQRNKGNFPGRFSGRQFSNSRSEMNVSTLELGDSALYLCASRRGEYEQYFGPGTRLTVT.

In this sample, this clone turned up a few times. The chain joins TRBV28 to TRBJ2-5; tentatively, D is TRBD2 (6 bases). The CDR3 sequence is 14 residues long. In germline, CDR1 is MDHEN, CDR2 SYDVKM. V shed 3 bases and J shed 2 bases, with 10 bases lying between them. The chain's CDR3 is CASSFWGEQETQYF. The DNA of the CDR3 is TGTGCCAGCAGTTTTTGGGGGGAGCAAGAGACCCAGTACTTC.

The J gene is TRBJ2-1, the V gene TRBV5-1, with 9 bases fitting TRBD2. Germline trimming cut 3 bases from V and 10 bases from J; bases unmatched to any gene: 11. This CDR3 region has 15 residues. CDR1 is SGHRS and CDR2 is YFSETQ in the germline V gene. Written as DNA, the CDR3 is TGCGCCAGCAGCTGGGGGACTAGCCCTAGAAGGGAGCAGTTCTTC. Its translation is CASSWGTSPRREQFF.

V is TRBV5-1 and J is TRBJ1-1; TRBD1 aligns across 8 bases. With V trimmed by 3 bases and J by 6 bases, 7 bases remained unmatched. Germline CDR1 is SGHRS and CDR2 is YFSETQ. The CDR3 totals 14 residues. This CDR3 is CASSSGQGMAEAFF. The CDR3 bases are TGCGCCAGCAGCTCCGGACAGGGTATGGCTGAAGCTTTCTTT.

The genes are TRBV9 and TRBJ2-2; possibly TRBD1 or TRBD2 for D (5 bases each). V gave up 0 bases and J gave up 1 base, with 16 bases separating them. Germline V lookup: CDR1 SGDLS, CDR2 YYNGEE. This CDR3 has 18 amino acids. Here the CDR3 reads CASSVALLRGGNTGELFF. The CDR3 region has the DNA TGTGCCAGCAGCGTAGCCCTTCTGAGGGGTGGGAACACCGGGGAGCTGTTTTTT. Full variable domain (missing parts from reference TRBV9 and TRBJ2-2): DSGVTQTPKHLITATGQRVTLRCSPRSGDLSVYWYQQSLDQGLQFLIQYYNGEERAKGNILERFSAQQFPDLHSELNLSSLELGDSALYFCASSVALLRGGNTGELFFGEGSRLTVL.

The chain recombines TRBV7-3 with TRBJ2-1; 7 bases agree with TRBD2. J lost 1 base, V lost 6 bases, and 6 bases had no gene match. Germline V CDR1 and CDR2: SGHTA, FQGTGA. There are 15 residues in the CDR3. The CDR3 bases are TGTGCCAGCAGACCAGACGGGGGGTCCTACAATGAGCAGTTCTTC. Protein sequence: CASRPDGGSYNEQFF. The full variable domain, rest sourced from reference TRBV7-3 and TRBJ2-1, is GAGVSQTPSNKVTEKGKYVELRCDPISGHTALYWYRQSLGQGPEFLIYFQGTGAADDSGLPNDRFFAVRPEGSVSTLKIQRTERGDSAVYLCASRPDGGSYNEQFFGPGTRLTVL.

The table lists this clone with a few counts. The rearrangement links TRBV5-1 to TRBJ2-1; D unclear. Trimming stripped 0 bases from V and 8 bases from J, with 6 bases between. CDR3 length equals 12 residues. Germline assignment: CDR1 SGHRS and CDR2 YFSETQ. CDR3 protein: CASSLAFDEQFF. Here the CDR3 DNA reads TGCGCCAGCAGCTTGGCCTTTGATGAGCAGTTCTTC. The whole variable domain, filled in from reference TRBV5-1 and TRBJ2-1, reads KAGVTQTPRYLIKTRGQQVTLSCSPISGHRSVSWYQQTPGQGLQFLFEYFSETQRNKGNFPGRFSGRQFSNSRSEMNVSTLELGDSALYLCASSLAFDEQFFGPGTRLTVL.

The genes are TRBV18 and TRBJ2-5; 8 positions match TRBD1. Germline trimming cut 1 base from V and 1 base from J; bases unmatched to any gene: 2. This CDR3 is built from 15 residues. Germline CDR1 reads KGHSH; CDR2 reads LQKENI. The CDR3 loop reads CASSPLTGGQETQYF. The CDR3 DNA follows: TGTGCCAGCTCACCACTAACAGGGGGCCAAGAGACCCAGTACTTC.

The rearrangement links TRBV4-3 to TRBJ2-7; possibly TRBD2 for D (6 bases). CDR1 LGHNA and CDR2 YSLEER come from the germline V gene. Trimming left V 5 bases short and J 2 bases short, with 16 bases between. The CDR3 totals 15 residues. CDR3: CASSEGTSPAYEQYF. The CDR3 nucleotides read TGCGCCAGCAGCGAAGGCACTAGCCCTGCCTACGAGCAGTACTTC.

The chain carries TRBV28 and TRBJ1-2; possible D gene TRBD1, 6 bases. Deletions cut 1 base from V and 7 bases from J, with 16 bases between. This CDR3 is built from 15 residues. The germline V gene has CDR1 MDHEN and CDR2 SYDVKM. CDR3 sequence reads: CASSLFGTRGPGYTF. CDR3 nucleotides: TGTGCCAGCAGTTTATTCGGGACTCGGGGGCCTGGCTACACCTTC.

V gene TRBV9 combines with J gene TRBJ1-5, with TRBD1 matching over 12 bases. The length of the CDR3 is 17 residues. J lost 4 bases, V lost 0 bases, and 5 bases had no gene match. CDR1 is SGDLS and CDR2 is YYNGEE in the germline V gene. CDR3 in DNA: TGTGCCAGCAGCGTAGGGGACAGGGGGCAAAGTAATCAGCCCCAGCATTTT. Protein sequence: CASSVGDRGQSNQPQHF.

The sample holds a few counts of this clone. The chain combines TRBV9 with TRBJ1-5, with D perhaps matching TRBD1 (6 bases). V was shortened by 6 bases and J by 7 bases, with 14 bases between the two germline ends. This CDR3 is built from 13 residues. The germline V gene has CDR1 SGDLS and CDR2 YYNGEE. CDR3 sequence (DNA): TGTGCCAGCAATCTTGCAGGGGTCCAGCCCCAGCATTTT. Protein sequence: CASNLAGVQPQHF.

This clone appeared a few times. This chain connects TRBV18 to TRBJ1-4, with D possibly TRBD1 on 5 matching bases. CDR1 and CDR2 (germline): KGHSH, LQKENI. CDR3 length equals 15 residues. The ends were cut back, 3 bases at V and 5 bases at J, with 13 bases in the middle. The CDR3 loop is CASSPPGTSNEKLFF. The CDR3 DNA reads TGTGCCAGCTCACCGCCCGGGACTTCAAATGAAAAACTGTTTTTT.

This clone was picked up a small number of times. The chain is built from TRBV2 and TRBJ2-7; 10 positions match TRBD2. The CDR3 is 15 residues long. Germline assignment: CDR1 SNHLY and CDR2 FYNNEI. Trimming cost V 5 bases and J 2 bases; bases outside gene matches: 6. The CDR3 here is CASSSRSGRAYEQYF. The CDR3 DNA reads as TGTGCCAGCAGTTCCCGGAGCGGGAGGGCCTACGAGCAGTACTTC.